The 11 T cell receptor beta chains presented below share a single source sample, sequenced in a study of blood T cell repertoires in COVID-19 (dated by TCRdb to 2018 to 2020). The library was made by the immunoSEQ multiplex PCR assay. TCRdb obtained this table from immuneACCESS and retained in-frame rearrangements with V and J assigned. These tables miss some clones; where compared with another copy, unresolved V genes account for less than half of the shortfall, and the remainder is unexplained. Recorded for this sample are about 250,000 clones; 85% of them occurred a single time. Together, the top ten hold approximately 9.1% of the sample. The sample was PBMCs or T cells enriched from blood (not recorded which). The receptors stem from a woman in her forties or fifties with acute COVID-19.

J is TRBJ1-1 and V is TRBV15; no reliable D call. The V and J ends lost 0 bases and 7 bases respectively, with 12 bases between them. The length of the CDR3 is 14 residues. Germline assignment: CDR1 LNHNV and CDR2 YYDKDF (reference sequence). CDR3 in DNA: TGTGCCACCAGCAGAGATCGCGGGCACAATGAAGCTTTCTTT. Translated, it gives CATSRDRGHNEAFF.

This clone has just one count. The CDR3 DNA follows: TGCGCCAGCAGCCGACGCGCGGAAACTATGGACTACACCTTC. This gives the protein CASSRRAETMDYTF. This sequence joins TRBV4-3 and TRBJ1-2, with D unclear. Trimming shortened V by 4 bases and J by 10 bases, and 19 bases separated the two germline ends. The length of the CDR3 is 14 residues. Germline V gene lookup returns CDR1 LGHNA and CDR2 YSLEER.

The chain employs TRBV4-3 and TRBJ2-6, with D perhaps TRBD1 (7 bases). Per germline, CDR1 LGHNA and CDR2 YSLEER. The CDR3 has 17 residues. V was trimmed by 1 base and J by 0 bases, leaving 10 bases between them. The CDR3 here is CASSQGQGLSGANVLTF. The CDR3 coding sequence is TGCGCCAGCAGCCAAGGACAGGGACTCTCTGGGGCCAACGTCCTGACTTTC.

CDR3 residues: CASSHRTGANYGYTF. The CDR3 DNA sequence: TGTGCCAGCAGCCACCGGACAGGGGCTAACTATGGCTACACCTTC. The genes are TRBV3-1 (or the pseudogene TRBV3-2) and TRBJ1-2; the match to TRBD1 covers 9 bases. CDR3 length: 15 residues. Germline V gives CDR1 LGHDT, CDR2 YNNKEL (reference sequence). Losses at the gene ends were 3 bases for V and 0 bases for J; bases not matched to a gene: 2.

The gene calls are TRBV9 and TRBJ2-7; 7 bases match TRBD1. Germline assignment: CDR1 SGDLS and CDR2 YYNGEE. Trimming removed 3 bases from V and 5 bases from J; junction bases left unmatched: 11. The CDR3 consists of 15 residues. CDR3 region: CASSATGSGVNEQYF. In DNA, the CDR3 is TGTGCCAGCAGCGCGACAGGGAGCGGTGTGAACGAGCAGTACTTC. Full variable domain (outside the CDR3, taken from reference TRBV9 and TRBJ2-7): DSGVTQTPKHLITATGQRVTLRCSPRSGDLSVYWYQQSLDQGLQFLIQYYNGEERAKGNILERFSAQQFPDLHSELNLSSLELGDSALYFCASSATGSGVNEQYFGPGTRLTVT.

The chain uses TRBV5-1 and TRBJ1-1, with 9 bases lining up with TRBD1. Germline values: CDR1 SGHRS, CDR2 YFSETQ. The CDR3 extends over 15 amino acids. The trim removed 3 bases at V and 5 bases at J, leaving 8 bases unmatched. The CDR3 sequence is CASSSARDRATEAFF. Written as DNA, the CDR3 is TGCGCCAGCAGCTCGGCACGGGACAGGGCGACTGAAGCTTTCTTT.

This clone was observed a handful of times. This sequence joins TRBV4-2 and TRBJ1-2, with a tentative D call TRBD1 (6 bases). The CDR3 is 15 amino acids. Looked up from germline, CDR1 is LGHNA and CDR2 is YNFKEQ. Trimming shortened V by 0 bases and J by 5 bases, and 13 bases separated the two germline ends. The CDR3 region has the DNA TGTGCCAGCAGCCAAGAAGGGACATTGAGTTATGGCTACACCTTC. As protein: CASSQEGTLSYGYTF.

The V call is TRBV7-2, the J call TRBJ1-5; weak D call: TRBD1 (6 bases). CDR3 length equals 16 residues. Between the trimmed V and J ends, which lost 4 bases and 5 bases, there was a span of 18 bases. CDR1 and CDR2 (germline): SGHTA, FQGNSA. CDR3 amino acids: CASSSLRGGHDQPQHF. The CDR3 coding sequence is TGTGCCAGCAGCTCCCTCAGGGGAGGGCACGATCAGCCCCAGCATTTT.

V is TRBV20-1 and J is TRBJ1-4; no clear D. Trimming left V 3 bases short and J 6 bases short, with 20 bases between. Germline V gene lookup returns CDR1 DFQATT and CDR2 SNEGSKA (reference sequence). The CDR3 is 16 residues long. The CDR3: CSASRRMGRRDEKLFF. The CDR3 region has the DNA TGCAGTGCTAGTAGAAGAATGGGGAGGCGGGATGAAAAACTGTTTTTT.

The rearrangement joins TRBV4-3 to TRBJ1-2; D perhaps matches TRBD1 (6 bases). Germline V gene lookup returns CDR1 LGHNA and CDR2 YSLEER. V was clipped by 0 bases and J by 7 bases, with 15 bases between them. The CDR3 consists of 15 residues. The CDR3 DNA sequence: TGCGCCAGCAGCCAAGATCCCGGGGGGCGCTTTGGCTACACCTTC. Translated, it gives CASSQDPGGRFGYTF.

V is TRBV4-3 and J is TRBJ1-2; TRBD1 aligns across 8 bases. The V segment lost 0 bases and the J segment 5 bases; nucleotides outside the gene matches: 11. This CDR3 contains 17 residues. Per the germline V gene, CDR1 is LGHNA and CDR2 is YSLEER. The CDR3 DNA follows: TGCGCCAGCAGCCAAGATCTCAGGGGGCGGAAATTTTATGGCTACACCTTC. This translates into CASSQDLRGRKFYGYTF.